This paragraph covers one T cell receptor beta chain sequence. Antigen unknown. The CDR3 has 13 residues. V was clipped by 5 bases and J by 5 bases, with 12 bases between them. Germline lookup yields CDR1 MNHEY and CDR2 SVGAGI. This record comes from a study of cytotoxic CD8 clonotypes in ibrutinib-treated CLL. Study background: In all, about a dozen patients were relapsed/refractory, around 15 were treatment-naive and roughly 18 were IGHV unmutated. Study outcomes and limitations: Rising at ibrutinib response, clonality subsequently fell back toward baseline at progression. Timing of sampling differed between sustained-remission and progressing patients.

TCRdb's table, derived via immunoSEQ multiplex PCR, lists solely in-frame clones and lacks some. The data show about 40,000 clones, roughly two thirds seen once. TCR beta libraries used around 2 micrograms of genomic DNA from cryopreserved PBMCs. This receptor was identified in a human donor with chronic lymphocytic leukemia. V usage is TRBV6-5 and J usage is TRBJ1-1; D not certain. This material consisted of PBMCs, taken at disease progression, from a patient treated with ibrutinib. CDR3 in DNA: TGTGCCAGCAGTCCCCGTCGGAGTACTGAAGCTTTCTTT. Encoded protein: CASSPRRSTEAFF.